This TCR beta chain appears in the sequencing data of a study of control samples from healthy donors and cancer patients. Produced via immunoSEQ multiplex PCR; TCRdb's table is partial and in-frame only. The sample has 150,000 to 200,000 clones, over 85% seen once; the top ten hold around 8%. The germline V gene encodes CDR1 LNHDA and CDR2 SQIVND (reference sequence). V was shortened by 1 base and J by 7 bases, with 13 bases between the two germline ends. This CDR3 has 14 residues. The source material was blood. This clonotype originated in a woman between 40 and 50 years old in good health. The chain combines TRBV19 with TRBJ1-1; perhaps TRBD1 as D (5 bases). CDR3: CASSIALRVGEAFF. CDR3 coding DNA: TGTGCCAGTAGTATAGCTCTCAGGGTTGGTGAAGCTTTCTTT.